The rows below give T cell receptor beta chains drawn from one sample of a study of a mutant IDH1 vaccine in newly diagnosed glioma. No antigen has been identified for these receptors. Profiling relied on immunoSEQ multiplex PCR, and the TCRdb table lists in-frame clones only, not all of them. The sample includes 55,000 to 65,000 clones, about 80% of them seen just once. The starting material was PBMCs, obtained from a glioma patient whose treatment included an IDH1 peptide vaccine. These receptors all stem from a man aged 50 to 60 with glioma. Each CDR3 is given with its conserved first and last residue. The D gene is left open where the match is weak.

TRBJ1-2 | - | TRBV14 | TGTGCCAGCAGCCCGACAGGATGGAACTATGGCTACACCTTC | CASSPTGWNYGYTF
TRBJ1-5 | TRBD1 | TRBV10-3 | TGTGCCATCAGTGATGGGGGACAGGGAGGTTCTCAGCCCCAGCATTTT | CAISDGGQGGSQPQHF
TRBJ2-1 | TRBD1 | TRBV30 | TGTGCCTGGGTCCCGGGACAGGGTATCGAGTTCTCCGATGAGCAGTTCTTC | CAWVPGQGIEFSDEQFF
TRBJ2-2 | - | TRBV4-1 | TGCGCCAGCAGCCAAGATCATAAGGGGGGGGACACCGGGGAGCTGTTTTTT | CASSQDHKGGDTGELFF
TRBJ1-3 | - | TRBV7-2 | TGTGCCAGCAGCTCCTGGACTGGGACTGGAAACACCATATATTTT | CASSSWTGTGNTIYF
TRBJ2-7 | TRBD1 | TRBV13 | TGTGCCAGCAGCTTGACAGGGGCTCGGCTAGGCGAGCAGTACTTC | CASSLTGARLGEQYF
TRBJ1-1 | - | TRBV18 | TGTGCCAGCTCCCCCCGACAGATGAACACTGAAGCTTTCTTT | CASSPRQMNTEAFF
TRBJ2-7 | - | TRBV27 | TGTGCCAGCAGTTTTGGCTACGAGCAGTACTTC | CASSFGYEQYF
TRBJ2-2 | TRBD1 | TRBV29-1 | TGCAGCGGGGACAGGGGGAACACCGGGGAGCTGTTTTTT | CSGDRGNTGELFF
TRBJ1-1 | TRBD1 | TRBV11-1 | TGTGCCAGCAGCTTAGAAGGACAGGGGCTGGGCACTGAAGCTTTCTTT | CASSLEGQGLGTEAFF
TRBJ1-5 | TRBD1 | TRBV19 | TGTGCCAGTAGTTCCCCACCGGGACAGGCTAATCAGCCCCAGCATTTT | CASSSPPGQANQPQHF
TRBJ1-1 | - | TRBV5-1 | TGCGCCAGCACCCTAGACACTGAAGCTTTCTTT | CASTLDTEAFF
TRBJ2-7 | - | TRBV13 | TGTGCCAGCAGCTTAGATCGGGGTAGTCCTTCCTACGAGCAGTACTTC | CASSLDRGSPSYEQYF
TRBJ2-3 | - | TRBV5-4 | TGTGCCAGCAGCTCCGGGGTATCAGATACGCAGTATTTT | CASSSGVSDTQYF